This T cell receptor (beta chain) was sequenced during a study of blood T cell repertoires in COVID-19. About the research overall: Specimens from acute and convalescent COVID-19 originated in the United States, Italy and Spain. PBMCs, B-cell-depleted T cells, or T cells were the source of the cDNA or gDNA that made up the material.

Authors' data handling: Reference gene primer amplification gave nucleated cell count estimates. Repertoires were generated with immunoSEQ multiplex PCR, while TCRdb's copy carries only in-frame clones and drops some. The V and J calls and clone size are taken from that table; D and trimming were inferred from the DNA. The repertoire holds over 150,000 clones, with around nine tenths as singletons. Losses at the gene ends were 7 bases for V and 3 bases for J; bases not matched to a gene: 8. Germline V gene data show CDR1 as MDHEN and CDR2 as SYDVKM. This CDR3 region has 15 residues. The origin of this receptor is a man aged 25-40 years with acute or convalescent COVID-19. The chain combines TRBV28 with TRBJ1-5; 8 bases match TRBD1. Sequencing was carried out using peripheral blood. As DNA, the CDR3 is TGTGCCAGCACCCCCTGGGGACAGGTCAATCAGCCCCAGCATTTT. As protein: CASTPWGQVNQPQHF.